This T cell receptor beta chain came from a study of CD8+ T cells in alopecia areata (dated by TCRdb to between 2018 and 2020). With regard to the full study: The treated patients, all with moderate-to-severe alopecia areata, were enrolled in an open-label pilot trial of oral tofacitinib given at 5 to 10 mg twice daily. Patients received tofacitinib for 6 to 18 months and were then followed off drug for 6 months to check for delayed response and recurrence. Disease severity in treated patients was measured with the SALT score, which quantifies the percentage of affected scalp surface area. The study used high-throughput TCRbeta sequencing to examine T cell clonal expansion in alopecia areata, in both the C3H/HeJ mouse model and human patients. In humans, TCRbeta sequencing was performed on scalp tissue and on sorted CD4+ and CD8+ peripheral blood T cells from healthy controls and from patients with patchy or totalis/universalis alopecia areata. Tofacitinib-treated patients had biopsies at baseline and at 4 and 24 weeks of treatment, with a later scalp biopsy in several patients. Scalp clonality was compared across normal scalp (n=4), patchy alopecia areata scalp (n=8), and alopecia totalis/universalis scalp (n=8). The RNA source kit depended on sample type: the PAXgene miRNA kit for fixed scalp, the miRNeasy kit for PBMCs, and the RNeasy kit for mouse skin. immunoSEQ multiplex PCR using 35 Vbeta forward primers and 13 Jbeta reverse primers was used to amplify TCRbeta CDR3 regions. Points the paper makes about the study in general: Shared TCR sequences between patients were less evident than in mice, which may be partly attributable to HLA diversity in the patient population. Compared with normal scalp, lesional scalp, particularly in alopecia totalis/universalis, had higher clonality and more expanded CD8+ clones, which suggests antigenic drive. During tofacitinib treatment, many expanded lesional clones remained in scalp and blood, and this persistence may partly explain relapse after treatment is stopped. Scalp clonality and the number of expanded CD8+ clones among the top 100 scalp clones were significantly decreased by tofacitinib. Unlike mouse skin, where gammadelta T cells dominate, normal human skin contains resident alphabeta T cells that get sequenced too, which complicates analysis of the scalp TCR repertoire. Because the treated cohort was small and included a single nonresponder, larger studies are needed to assess links between baseline CD8+ expansion and response.

This clone showed up just a few times. It lacks a known antigen. Per-base quality was not reported, and no clone a single base away is much larger than it. The time point label here, explained by the study, means: around 28 days on oral tofacitinib. In the paper's terms, the treatment or condition label means: oral pan-JAK inhibitor, 5-10 mg twice daily. Peripheral blood and lesional scalp punch biopsies were obtained from patients with alopecia areata. PBMCs were separated by density centrifugation and stained for CD3, CD4 and CD8, after which CD4+ and CD8+ T cells were sorted on a FACSAria. Libraries were built with the immunoSEQ multiplex PCR assay. For TCR sequencing, RNA was extracted from every sample and reverse transcribed into cDNA to serve as template. First-strand cDNA was synthesized with SuperScript III using a 2:1 mix of oligo-dT and random hexamers. A synthetic immune receptor repertoire was used to assess amplification bias, and residual bias was removed computationally. From the authors' description of their analysis: Raw reads were preprocessed to remove errors, and CDR3 was defined according to IMGT conventions as the region from the conserved cysteine to phenylalanine. To get clonality, Shannon entropy was normalized by log2 of the number of productive unique TCRs and the result was subtracted from 1. CD4 or CD8 identity of scalp clones was inferred by cross-referencing scalp TCRbeta sequences with sorted blood CD4 and CD8 repertoires. TCRdb holds this immuneACCESS table with in-frame rearrangements only. Some clones are missing; in checked studies, unresolved V genes explain under half, and the rest has no known cause. V and J calls and clone size are copied from that table; D and trimming were computed from the DNA. Recorded for this sample are some 220,000 clones; more than 45% of them occurred a single time. Roughly 1.5% of the sample is taken by the ten largest.

Sequences SQVTM (CDR1) and ANQGSEA (CDR2) are obtained from the germline V gene. A distance of 7 bases separates the germline ends of V and J, which lose 4 bases and 9 bases respectively. The CDR3 contains 10 residues, cysteine and phenylalanine counted. This entry keeps only the CDR3 DNA: 30 bases, framed from base 1. The material was CD4+ T cells sorted from blood, obtained at week 4, from a patient treated with tofacitinib. The chain couples TRBV29-1 to TRBJ2-1; the D assignment is uncertain and may be TRBD1 or TRBD2, with 5 bases supporting each. This receptor was identified in a human donor with alopecia areata. The CDR3 here reads CSVGGIEQFF. The nucleotides are TGCAGCGTTGGGGGGATTGAGCAGTTCTTC.